These 8 T cell receptor beta chains came from one sample sequenced in a study of T cells in Graves' hyperthyroidism and ophthalmopathy. Researchers amplified the TCR beta CDR3 regions from RNA transcripts. In the first-round RT-PCR of the TCR CDR3, the HTBI primer set was used. TCRdb re-analysed the multiplex PCR reads in MiXCR, keeping a single row per CDR3 protein. The sample lists 300,000 to 400,000 distinct CDR3 sequences, about 18% occurring once. Material for sequencing was blood. The source of these receptors is a man aged 18-30 years with Graves' ophthalmopathy.

Turning to this clonotype: This may arise from a read error, as a much more abundant clone is one base away. The chain has TRBV5-1 and TRBJ2-1; 10 nucleotides agree with TRBD2. The CDR3 consists of 21 residues. CDR1 and CDR2 from the germline V gene are SGHRS and YFSETQ. DNA of the CDR3: TGCGCCAGCAGCTTGGGGTGGAGCGGGGGGGCCAAGGGAAGCTCCTACAGTGAGCAGTTCTTC. Translation: CASSLGWSGGAKGSSYSEQFF.

Concerning this clonotype: A much larger clone lies a single base off, so this may be a read error. The chain links TRBV7-3 to TRBJ2-7; 7 bases fit TRBD1. In germline, CDR1 is SGHTA, CDR2 FQGTGA. With V trimmed by 5 bases and J by 3 bases, 13 bases remained unmatched. The CDR3 is made up of 16 amino acids. The CDR3 reads CASSPGGVGSGYEQYF. The CDR3 DNA reads TGTGCCAGCAGCCCAGGGGGAGTGGGGTCTGGCTACGAGCAGTACTTC. Full variable domain (outside the CDR3, taken from reference TRBV7-3 and TRBJ2-7): GAGVSQTPSNKVTEKGKYVELRCDPISGHTALYWYRQSLGQGPEFLIYFQGTGAADDSGLPNDRFFAVRPEGSVSTLKIQRTERGDSAVYLCASSPGGVGSGYEQYFGPGTRLTVT.

The chain employs TRBV6-2 or TRBV6-3 and TRBJ1-5; TRBD1 might be the D (5 bases). The germline gives CDR1 MNHEY, CDR2 SVGEGT. This CDR3 is built from 14 residues. The V end was cut by 4 bases, the J end by 9 bases, with 16 bases between. This CDR3 reads CASSSYQGSRPQHF. The CDR3 DNA follows: TGTGCCAGCAGTTCCTATCAGGGATCTCGGCCCCAGCATTTT.

The table lists this clonotype with many counts. The chain is built from TRBV11-2 and TRBJ1-2, with TRBD1 identical over 7 bases. The CDR3 spans 13 residues. The junction had 1 base not matched to a gene; V was cut back by 1 base and J by 5 bases. Per germline, CDR1 SGHAT and CDR2 FQNNGV. Here the CDR3 DNA reads TGTGCCAGCAGCTTAGTCAGGGGGTATGGCTACACCTTC. This translates into CASSLVRGYGYTF.

The CDR3, as DNA: TGTGCCAGCAGTCGCCCCGGGGAGGGACCCTACGAGCAGTACTTC. This translates into CASSRPGEGPYEQYF. The V call is TRBV28, the J call TRBJ2-7; 7 positions match TRBD2. Trimming at V came to 5 bases and at J to 2 bases, leaving 9 bases not matched to a gene. The CDR3 runs to 15 residues. The V gene's germline CDR1 is MDHEN and CDR2 SYDVKM.

The chain couples TRBV28 to TRBJ1-2; 10 bases map to TRBD1. V gave up 4 bases and J gave up 0 bases; unmatched junction bases: 2. In germline, CDR1 is MDHEN, CDR2 SYDVKM. This CDR3 spans 15 amino acids. The CDR3 nucleotides read TGTGCCAGCAGTTGGACAGGGGGAGCTAACTATGGCTACACCTTC. Translating gives CASSWTGGANYGYTF.

This clonotype has a handful of counts. In DNA form, the CDR3 reads TGTGCCAGCAGCCGGGACAGGGAAGATTATGGCTACACCTTC. Protein: CASSRDREDYGYTF. The J gene is TRBJ1-2, the V gene TRBV6-1, with TRBD1 matching over 9 bases. The CDR3 is made up of 14 amino acids. Per germline, CDR1 MNHNS and CDR2 SASEGT. Germline trimming cut 6 bases from V and 5 bases from J; bases unmatched to any gene: 7.

There are a few counts of this clonotype. The chain recombines TRBV3-1 with TRBJ1-3, with 8 bases identical to TRBD1. The length of the CDR3 is 15 residues. After removal of 3 bases from V and 3 bases from J, the junction contained 4 bases not matched to a gene. Germline-derived CDR1 and CDR2 are LGHDT and YNNKEL (reference sequence). The CDR3 DNA is TGTGCCAGCAGCCAGCTACAGGGGGATGGAAACACCATATATTTT. Its translation is CASSQLQGDGNTIYF.